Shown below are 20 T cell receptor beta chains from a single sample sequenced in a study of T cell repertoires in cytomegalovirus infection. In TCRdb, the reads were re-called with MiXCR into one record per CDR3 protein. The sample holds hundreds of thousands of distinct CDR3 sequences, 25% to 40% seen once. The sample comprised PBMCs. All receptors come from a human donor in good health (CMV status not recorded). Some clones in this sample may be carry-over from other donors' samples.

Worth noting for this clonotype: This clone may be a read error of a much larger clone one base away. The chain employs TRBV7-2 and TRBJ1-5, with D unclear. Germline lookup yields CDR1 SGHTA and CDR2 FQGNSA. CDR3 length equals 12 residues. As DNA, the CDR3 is TGTGCCAGCACAGACCCCGATCAGCCCAAGCATTTT. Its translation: CASTDPDQPKHF.

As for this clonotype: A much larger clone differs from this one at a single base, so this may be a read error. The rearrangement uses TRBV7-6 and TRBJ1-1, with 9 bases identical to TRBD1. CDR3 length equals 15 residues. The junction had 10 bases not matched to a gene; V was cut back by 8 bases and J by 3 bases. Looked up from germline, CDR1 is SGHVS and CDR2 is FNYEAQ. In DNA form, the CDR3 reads TGTGCCAGCCGCCGCACAGGGGGCGTTTACACTGAAGCTTTCTTT. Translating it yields CASRRTGGVYTEAFF.

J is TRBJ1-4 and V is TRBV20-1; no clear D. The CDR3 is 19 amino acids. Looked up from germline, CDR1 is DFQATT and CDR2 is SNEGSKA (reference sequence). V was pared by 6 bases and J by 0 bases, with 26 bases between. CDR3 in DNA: TGCAGTGCCACTAACCCACAAGGAGGAATCCTCGCAACTAATGAAAAACTGTTTTTT. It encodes CSATNPQGGILATNEKLFF.

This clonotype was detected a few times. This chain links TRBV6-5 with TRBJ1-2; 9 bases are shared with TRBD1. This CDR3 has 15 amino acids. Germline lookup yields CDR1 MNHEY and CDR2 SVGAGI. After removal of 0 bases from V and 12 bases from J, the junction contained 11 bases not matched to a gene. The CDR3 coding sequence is TGTGCCAGCAGTTACTCGACCGGGACAGGGATGTCGGACACCTTC. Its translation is CASSYSTGTGMSDTF.

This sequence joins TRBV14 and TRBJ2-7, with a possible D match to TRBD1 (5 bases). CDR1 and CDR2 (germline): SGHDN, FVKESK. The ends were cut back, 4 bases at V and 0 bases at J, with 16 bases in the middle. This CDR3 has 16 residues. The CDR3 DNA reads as TGTGCCAGCAGCCGTTTGAGTGACAGATCCTCCTACGAGCAGTACTTC. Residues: CASSRLSDRSSYEQYF.

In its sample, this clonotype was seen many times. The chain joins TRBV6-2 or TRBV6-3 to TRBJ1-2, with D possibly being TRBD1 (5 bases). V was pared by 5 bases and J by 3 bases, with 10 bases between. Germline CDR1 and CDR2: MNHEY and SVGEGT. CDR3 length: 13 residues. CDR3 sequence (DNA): TGTGCCAGCAGTAGCGGACAAGACTATGGCTACACCTTC. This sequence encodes CASSSGQDYGYTF.

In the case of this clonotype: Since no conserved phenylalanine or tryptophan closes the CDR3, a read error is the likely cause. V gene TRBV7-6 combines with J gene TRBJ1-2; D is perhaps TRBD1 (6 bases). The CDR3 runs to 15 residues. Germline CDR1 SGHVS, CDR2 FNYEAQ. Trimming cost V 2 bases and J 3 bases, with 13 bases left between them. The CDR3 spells CASSLPGQHYYGYTL. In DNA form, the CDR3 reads TGTGCCAGCAGCTTACCAGGACAGCACTACTATGGCTACACCTTA.

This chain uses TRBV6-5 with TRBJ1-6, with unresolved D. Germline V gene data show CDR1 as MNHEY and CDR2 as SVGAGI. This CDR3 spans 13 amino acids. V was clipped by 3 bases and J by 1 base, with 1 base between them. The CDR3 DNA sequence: TGTGCCAGCAGTTATTCCTATAATTCACCCCTCCACTTT. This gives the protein CASSYSYNSPLHF.

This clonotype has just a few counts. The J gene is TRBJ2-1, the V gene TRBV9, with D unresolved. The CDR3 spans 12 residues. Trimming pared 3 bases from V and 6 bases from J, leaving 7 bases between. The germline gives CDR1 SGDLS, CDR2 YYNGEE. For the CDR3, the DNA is TGTGCCAGCAGCGCGTCCCTCAATGAGCAGTTCTTC. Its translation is CASSASLNEQFF.

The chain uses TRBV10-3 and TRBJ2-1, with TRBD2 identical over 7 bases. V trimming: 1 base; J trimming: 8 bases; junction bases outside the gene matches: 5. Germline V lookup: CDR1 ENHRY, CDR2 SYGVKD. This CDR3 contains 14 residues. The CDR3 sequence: CAISELGLPYEQFF. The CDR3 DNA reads TGTGCCATCAGTGAGTTGGGACTACCCTATGAGCAGTTCTTC.

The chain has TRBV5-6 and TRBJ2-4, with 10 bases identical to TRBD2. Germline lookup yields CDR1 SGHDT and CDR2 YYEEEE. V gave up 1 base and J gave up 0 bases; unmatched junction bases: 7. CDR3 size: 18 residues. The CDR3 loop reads CASSLYSGGRLAKNIQYF. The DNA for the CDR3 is TGTGCCAGCAGCTTGTATAGCGGGGGGCGACTAGCCAAAAACATTCAGTACTTC.

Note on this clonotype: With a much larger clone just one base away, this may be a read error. CDR3 sequence: CASSIFVGGYQPQHF. CDR3 DNA sequence: TGTGCCAGTAGTATCTTTGTCGGGGGGTATCAGCCCCAGCATTTT. The V gene is TRBV19, the J gene TRBJ1-5; D might be TRBD1 (5 bases). This CDR3 has 15 residues. Germline V gene sequence: CDR1 LNHDA, CDR2 SQIVND (reference sequence). The V and J ends lost 3 bases and 5 bases respectively, with 14 bases between them.

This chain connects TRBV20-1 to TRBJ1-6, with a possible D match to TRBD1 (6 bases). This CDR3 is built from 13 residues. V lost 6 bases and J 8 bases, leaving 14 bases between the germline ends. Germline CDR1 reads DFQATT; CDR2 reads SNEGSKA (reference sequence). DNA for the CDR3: TGCAGTGCCCGGACGGGACAATATTCACCCCTCCACTTT. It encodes CSARTGQYSPLHF.

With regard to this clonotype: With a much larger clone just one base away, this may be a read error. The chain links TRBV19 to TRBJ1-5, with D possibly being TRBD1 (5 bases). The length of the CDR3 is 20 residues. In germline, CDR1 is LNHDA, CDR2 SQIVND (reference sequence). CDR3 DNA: TGTGCCAGTATTATAGTCTTCTGGCTAATAGGGGACTATAGCAATCAGCCCCAGCATTTT. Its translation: CASIIVFWLIGDYSNQPQHF.

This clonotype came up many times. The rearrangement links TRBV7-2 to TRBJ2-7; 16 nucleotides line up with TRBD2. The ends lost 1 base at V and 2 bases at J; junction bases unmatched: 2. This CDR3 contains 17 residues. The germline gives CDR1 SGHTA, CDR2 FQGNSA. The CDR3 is CASSLVGTSGGAYEQYF. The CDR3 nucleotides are TGTGCCAGCAGCTTAGTCGGGACTAGCGGGGGGGCCTACGAGCAGTACTTC.

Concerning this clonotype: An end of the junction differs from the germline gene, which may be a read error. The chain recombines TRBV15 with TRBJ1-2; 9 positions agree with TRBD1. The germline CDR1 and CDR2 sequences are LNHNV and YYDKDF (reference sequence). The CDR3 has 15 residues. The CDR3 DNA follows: TGTGACACCATCAGAGAGGGACAGGGCGACTATGGCTACACCTTC. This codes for CDTIREGQGDYGYTF.

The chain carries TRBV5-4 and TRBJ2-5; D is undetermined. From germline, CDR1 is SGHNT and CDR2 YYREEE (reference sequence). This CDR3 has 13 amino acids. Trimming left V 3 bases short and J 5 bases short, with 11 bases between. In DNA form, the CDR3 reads TGTGCCAGCAGCTCCTCAGAGTCGGAGACCCAGTACTTC. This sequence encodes CASSSSESETQYF.

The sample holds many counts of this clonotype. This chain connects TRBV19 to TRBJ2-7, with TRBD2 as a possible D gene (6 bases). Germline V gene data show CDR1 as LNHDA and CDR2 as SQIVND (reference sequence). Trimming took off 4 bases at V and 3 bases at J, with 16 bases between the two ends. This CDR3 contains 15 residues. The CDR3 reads CASSTSPDGSYEQYF. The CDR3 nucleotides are TGTGCCAGTAGTACCTCTCCGGACGGGAGCTACGAGCAGTACTTC.

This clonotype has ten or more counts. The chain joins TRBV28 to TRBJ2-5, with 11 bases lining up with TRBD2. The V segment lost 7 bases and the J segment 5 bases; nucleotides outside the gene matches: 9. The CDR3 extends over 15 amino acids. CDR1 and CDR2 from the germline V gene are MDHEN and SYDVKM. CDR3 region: CASKTFSGGAETQYF. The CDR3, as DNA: TGTGCCAGCAAAACCTTTAGCGGGGGGGCCGAGACCCAGTACTTC. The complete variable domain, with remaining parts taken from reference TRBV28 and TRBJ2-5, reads DVKVTQSSRYLVKRTGEKVFLECVQDMDHENMFWYRQDPGLGLRLIYFSYDVKMKEKGDIPEGYSVSREKKERFSLILESASTNQTSMYLCASKTFSGGAETQYFGPGTRLLVL.

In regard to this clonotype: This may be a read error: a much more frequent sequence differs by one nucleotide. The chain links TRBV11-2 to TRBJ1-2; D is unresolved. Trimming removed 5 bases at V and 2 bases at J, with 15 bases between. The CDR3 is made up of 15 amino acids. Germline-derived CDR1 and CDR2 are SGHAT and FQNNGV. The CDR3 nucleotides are TGTGCCAGCAGCCAGGAAGGCGCAGTGAACTATGGCTACACCTTC. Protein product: CASSQEGAVNYGYTF.